This TCR beta chain was identified during a study of naive and memory T cell subsets. Ligated cDNA underwent four rounds of PCR with nested alpha and beta constant region primers and SP2. Reverse transcription of blood and skin TCR RNA was primed at alpha and beta constant regions. One entry per CDR3 protein, called by TCRdb with MiXCR from the 5' RACE reads. The sample records 57,000 or so distinct CDR3 sequences, around 7.7% being singletons. TCR cDNA received a 3' ligated oligonucleotide that carried a UMI. Between the trimmed V and J ends, which lost 5 bases and 7 bases, there was a span of 15 bases. The CDR3 runs 14 residues. Germline CDR1 and CDR2: DFQATT and SNEGSKA (reference sequence). In its sample, this clonotype was seen a few times.

V is TRBV20-1 and J is TRBJ1-6; D not certain. This TCR came from a male donor in good health. The CDR3 DNA reads as TGCAGTGCTCGGAAGCCAGGACCCAATTCACCCCTCCACTTT. Translated, it gives CSARKPGPNSPLHF.